The clone carrying this TCR beta chain has more than one count but fewer than ten. Its antigen remains unidentified. The source of the sample is a study of T-cell memory formation after mild COVID-19. Findings and limits, study-wide: CD4+ clones that contracted lay mainly in CM and EM; CD8+ ones lay in EMRA. Contracting clones from day 15 to 85 showed balanced CD4/CD8; later expanders favored CD4+.

CDR1 is SGHVS and CDR2 is FNYEAQ in the germline V gene. V was pared by 5 bases and J by 0 bases, with 15 bases between. This CDR3 spans 16 amino acids. TCRdb re-called the 5' RACE reads with MiXCR, one entry per CDR3 protein. The data show 170,000 or so distinct CDR3 sequences, with 20% to 25% seen just once and roughly 23% held by the top ten. Sequenced sample: PBMCs or a T cell subset sorted from them (not recorded which). The chain is built from TRBV7-6 and TRBJ2-3; D remains unclear. The receptor comes from an adult woman who had mild COVID-19 (a few samples of this study predate the infection). Cell type and time point are not known. The DNA of the CDR3 is TGTGCCAGCAGCCCCTACCTAGAGGATAGCACAGATACGCAGTATTTT. Its protein is CASSPYLEDSTDTQYF.